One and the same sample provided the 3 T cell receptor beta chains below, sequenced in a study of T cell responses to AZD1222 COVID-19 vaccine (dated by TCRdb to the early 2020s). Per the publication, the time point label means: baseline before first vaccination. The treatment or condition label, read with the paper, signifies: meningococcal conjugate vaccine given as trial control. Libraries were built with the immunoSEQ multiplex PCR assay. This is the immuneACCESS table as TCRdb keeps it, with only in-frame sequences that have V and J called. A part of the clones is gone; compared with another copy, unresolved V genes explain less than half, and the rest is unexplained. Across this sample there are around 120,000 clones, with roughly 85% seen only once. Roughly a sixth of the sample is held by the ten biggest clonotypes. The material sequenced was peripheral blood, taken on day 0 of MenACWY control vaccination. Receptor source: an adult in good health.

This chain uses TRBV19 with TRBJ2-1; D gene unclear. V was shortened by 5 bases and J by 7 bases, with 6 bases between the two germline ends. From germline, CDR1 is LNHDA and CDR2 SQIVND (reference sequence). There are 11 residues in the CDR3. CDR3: CASSGVNEQFF. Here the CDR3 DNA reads TGTGCCAGTAGTGGAGTAAATGAGCAGTTCTTC.

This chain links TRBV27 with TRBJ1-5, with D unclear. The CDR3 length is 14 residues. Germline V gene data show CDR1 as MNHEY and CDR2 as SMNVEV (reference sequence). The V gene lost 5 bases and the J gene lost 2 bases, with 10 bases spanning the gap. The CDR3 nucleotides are TGTGCCAGCAGTCCACTGGGCCGCAATCAGCCCCAGCATTTT. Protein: CASSPLGRNQPQHF.

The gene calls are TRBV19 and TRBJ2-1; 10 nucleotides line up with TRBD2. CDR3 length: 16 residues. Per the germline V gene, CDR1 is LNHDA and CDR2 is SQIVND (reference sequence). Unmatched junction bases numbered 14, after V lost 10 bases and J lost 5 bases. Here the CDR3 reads CATKRGRLAGDNEQFF. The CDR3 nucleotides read TGTGCCACAAAACGGGGTCGGCTAGCGGGAGACAATGAGCAGTTCTTC.